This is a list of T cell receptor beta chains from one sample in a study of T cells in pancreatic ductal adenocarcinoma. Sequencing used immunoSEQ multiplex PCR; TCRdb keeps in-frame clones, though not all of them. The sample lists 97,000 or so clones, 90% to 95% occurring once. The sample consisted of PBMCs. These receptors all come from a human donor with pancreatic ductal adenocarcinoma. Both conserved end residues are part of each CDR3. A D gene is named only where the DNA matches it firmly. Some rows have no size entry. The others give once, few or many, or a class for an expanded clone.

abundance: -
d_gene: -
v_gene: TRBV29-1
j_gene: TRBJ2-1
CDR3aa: CSVLIRTVNEQFF
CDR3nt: TGCAGCGTTTTGATTCGGACTGTCAATGAGCAGTTCTTC

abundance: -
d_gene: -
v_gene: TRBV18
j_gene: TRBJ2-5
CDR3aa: CASSPLWRVGETQYF
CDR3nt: TGTGCCAGCTCACCACTGTGGAGGGTTGGAGAGACCCAGTACTTC

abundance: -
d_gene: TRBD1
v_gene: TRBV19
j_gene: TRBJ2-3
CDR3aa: CASAGTGVLTQYF
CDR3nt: TGTGCCAGCGCCGGGACAGGGGTCTTAACGCAGTATTTT

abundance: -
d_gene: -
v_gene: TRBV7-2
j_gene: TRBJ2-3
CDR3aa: CASSSYWDTQYF
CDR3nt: TGTGCCAGCAGCTCCTACTGGGATACGCAGTATTTT

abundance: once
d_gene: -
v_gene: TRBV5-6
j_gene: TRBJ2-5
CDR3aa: CASSLGAAVGTQYF
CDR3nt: TGTGCCAGCAGCTTGGGGGCAGCGGTGGGGACCCAGTACTTC

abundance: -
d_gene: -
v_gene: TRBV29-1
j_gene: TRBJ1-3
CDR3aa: CSVEDSQGYTIYF
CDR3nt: TGCAGCGTTGAAGATTCTCAGGGATACACCATATATTTT

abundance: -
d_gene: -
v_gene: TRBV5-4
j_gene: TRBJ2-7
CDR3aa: CASSSPRVPYEQYF
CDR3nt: TGTGCCAGCAGCTCCCCCCGGGTTCCCTACGAGCAGTACTTC

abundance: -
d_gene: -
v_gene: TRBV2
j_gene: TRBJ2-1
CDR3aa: CASSGGVVLGEQFF
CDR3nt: TGTGCCAGCTCCGGGGGAGTCGTGTTGGGTGAGCAGTTCTTC

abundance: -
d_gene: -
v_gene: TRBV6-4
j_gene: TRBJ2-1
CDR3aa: CASSDSPEDSYNEQFF
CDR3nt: TGTGCCAGCAGTGACTCGCCGGAGGACTCCTACAATGAGCAGTTCTTC

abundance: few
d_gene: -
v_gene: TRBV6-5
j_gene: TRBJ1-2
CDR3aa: CASSYSRSNYGYTF
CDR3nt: TGTGCCAGCAGTTACTCGAGGAGTAACTATGGCTACACCTTC

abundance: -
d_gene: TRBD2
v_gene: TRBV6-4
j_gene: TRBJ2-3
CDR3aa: CASSALAGGVTDTQYF
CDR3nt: TGTGCCAGCAGTGCACTAGCGGGAGGGGTCACAGATACGCAGTATTTT

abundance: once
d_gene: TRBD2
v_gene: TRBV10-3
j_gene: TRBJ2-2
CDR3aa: CAIAPGGLNTGELFF
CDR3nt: TGTGCCATCGCGCCGGGAGGACTGAACACCGGGGAGCTGTTTTTT

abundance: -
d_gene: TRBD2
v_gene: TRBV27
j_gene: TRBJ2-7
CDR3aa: CASRPGLSSYEQYF
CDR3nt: TGTGCCAGCCGACCGGGACTATCCTCCTACGAGCAGTACTTC

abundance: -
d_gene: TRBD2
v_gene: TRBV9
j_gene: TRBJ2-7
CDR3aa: CASSGEREGLEEQYF
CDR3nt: TGTGCCAGCAGCGGCGAGCGGGAGGGCCTGGAAGAGCAGTACTTC

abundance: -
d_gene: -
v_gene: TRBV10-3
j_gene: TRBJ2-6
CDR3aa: CAIGKTESGANVLTF
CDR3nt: TGTGCCATAGGAAAGACGGAGTCTGGGGCCAACGTCCTGACTTTC

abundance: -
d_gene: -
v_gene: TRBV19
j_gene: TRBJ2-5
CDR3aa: CASRHELQETQYF
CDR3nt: TGTGCCAGTAGGCACGAGCTCCAAGAGACCCAGTACTTC

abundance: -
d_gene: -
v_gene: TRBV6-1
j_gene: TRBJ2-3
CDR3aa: CASNRQEIDTQYF
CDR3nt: TGTGCCAGCAACAGACAGGAAATAGATACGCAGTATTTT

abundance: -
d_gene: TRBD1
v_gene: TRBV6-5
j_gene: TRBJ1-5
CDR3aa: CASSSDRGNQPQHF
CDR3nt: TGTGCCAGCAGTTCGGACAGGGGGAATCAGCCCCAGCATTTT

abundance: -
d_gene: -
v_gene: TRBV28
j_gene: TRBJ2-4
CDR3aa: CASSLRIAAKNIQYF
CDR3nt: TGTGCCAGCAGTCTCCGCATAGCCGCCAAAAACATTCAGTACTTC

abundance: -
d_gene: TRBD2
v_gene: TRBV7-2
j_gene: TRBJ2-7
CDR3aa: CASSSYPGLAGATYEQYF
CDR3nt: TGTGCCAGCAGCTCCTACCCGGGACTAGCGGGAGCCACCTACGAGCAGTACTTC

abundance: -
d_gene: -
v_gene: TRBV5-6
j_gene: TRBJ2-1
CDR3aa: CASSLGGNEQFF
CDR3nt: TGTGCCAGCAGCTTGGGCGGTAATGAGCAGTTCTTC

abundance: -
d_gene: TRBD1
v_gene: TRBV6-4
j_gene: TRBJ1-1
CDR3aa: CASRAGTANTEAFF
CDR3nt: TGTGCCAGCAGGGCCGGGACAGCGAACACTGAAGCTTTCTTT